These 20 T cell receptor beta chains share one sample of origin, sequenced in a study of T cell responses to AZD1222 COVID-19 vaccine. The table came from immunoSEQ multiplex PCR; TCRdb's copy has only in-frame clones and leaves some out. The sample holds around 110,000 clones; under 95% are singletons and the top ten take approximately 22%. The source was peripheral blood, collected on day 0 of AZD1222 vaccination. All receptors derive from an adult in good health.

The CDR3 DNA reads TGTGCCAGCAGCCAAAGACGAGCGGCCGACGGGGGGCCGAGGAACGAGCAGTACTTC. This sequence encodes CASSQRRAADGGPRNEQYF. The chain employs TRBV6-2 or TRBV6-3 and TRBJ2-7, with D maybe TRBD2 (7 bases). This CDR3 comprises 19 residues. With 6 bases removed from V and 5 bases from J, the gap between germline ends came to 32 bases. Germline assignment: CDR1 MNHEY and CDR2 SVGEGT.

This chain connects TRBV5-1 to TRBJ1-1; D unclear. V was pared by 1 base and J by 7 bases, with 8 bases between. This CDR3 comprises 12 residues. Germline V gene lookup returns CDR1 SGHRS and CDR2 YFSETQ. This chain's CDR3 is CASSLSRDEAFF. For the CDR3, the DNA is TGCGCCAGCAGCTTGTCCCGGGATGAAGCTTTCTTT.

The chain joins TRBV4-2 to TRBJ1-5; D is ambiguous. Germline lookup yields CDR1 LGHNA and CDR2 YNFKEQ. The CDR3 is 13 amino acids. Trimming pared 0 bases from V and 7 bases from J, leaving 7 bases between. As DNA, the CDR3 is TGTGCCAGCAGCCAAGATTTGGTCCAGCCCCAGCATTTT. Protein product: CASSQDLVQPQHF.

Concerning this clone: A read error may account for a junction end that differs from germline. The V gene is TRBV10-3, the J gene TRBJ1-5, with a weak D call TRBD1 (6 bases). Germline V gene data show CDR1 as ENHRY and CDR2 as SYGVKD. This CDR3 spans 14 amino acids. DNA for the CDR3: TGTGCCATCCGTGAGGACAGAAACAATCAGCCCCAGCATTTT. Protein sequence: CAIREDRNNQPQHF.

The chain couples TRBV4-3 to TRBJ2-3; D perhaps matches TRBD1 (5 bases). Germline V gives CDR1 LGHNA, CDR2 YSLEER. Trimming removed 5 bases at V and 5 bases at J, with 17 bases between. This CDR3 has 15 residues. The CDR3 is CASSTRARDGDTQYF. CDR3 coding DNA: TGCGCCAGCAGCACCAGGGCCCGTGATGGAGATACGCAGTATTTT.

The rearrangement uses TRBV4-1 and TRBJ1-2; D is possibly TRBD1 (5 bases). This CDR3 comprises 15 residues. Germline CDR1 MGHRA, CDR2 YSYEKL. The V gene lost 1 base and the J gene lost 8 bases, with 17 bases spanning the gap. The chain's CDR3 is CASSQAPPREVGYTF. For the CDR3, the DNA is TGCGCCAGCAGCCAAGCACCCCCCAGGGAGGTCGGCTACACCTTC.

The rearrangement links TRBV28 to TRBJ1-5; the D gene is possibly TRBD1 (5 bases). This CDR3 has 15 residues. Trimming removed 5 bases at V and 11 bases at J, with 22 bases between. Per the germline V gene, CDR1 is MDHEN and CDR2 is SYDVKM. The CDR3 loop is CASSAQRGPSATQHF. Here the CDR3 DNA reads TGTGCCAGCAGTGCACAGAGGGGTCCCTCAGCAACCCAGCATTTT.

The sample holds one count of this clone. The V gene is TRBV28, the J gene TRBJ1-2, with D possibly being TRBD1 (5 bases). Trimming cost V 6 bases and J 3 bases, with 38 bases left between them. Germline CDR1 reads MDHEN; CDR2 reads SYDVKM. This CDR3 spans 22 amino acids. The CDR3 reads CASSPQDWQAYFQKADYYGYTF. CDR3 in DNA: TGTGCCAGCAGCCCACAGGATTGGCAGGCCTACTTCCAAAAAGCGGACTACTATGGCTACACCTTC.

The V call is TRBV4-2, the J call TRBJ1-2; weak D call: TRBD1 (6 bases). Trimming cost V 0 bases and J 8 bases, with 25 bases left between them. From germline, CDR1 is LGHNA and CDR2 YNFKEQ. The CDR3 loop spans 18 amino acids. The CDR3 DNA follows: TGTGCCAGCAGCCAAGAGTTAAGTTCTGGGGGGGCCGGTGGGGGCTACACCTTC. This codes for CASSQELSSGGAGGGYTF.

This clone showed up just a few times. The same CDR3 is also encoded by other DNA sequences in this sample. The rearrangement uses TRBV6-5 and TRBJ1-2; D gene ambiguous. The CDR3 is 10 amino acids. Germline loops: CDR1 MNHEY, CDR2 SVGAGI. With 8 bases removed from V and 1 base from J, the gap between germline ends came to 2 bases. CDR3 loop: CASYNYGYTF. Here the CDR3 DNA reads TGTGCCAGCTATAACTATGGCTACACCTTC.

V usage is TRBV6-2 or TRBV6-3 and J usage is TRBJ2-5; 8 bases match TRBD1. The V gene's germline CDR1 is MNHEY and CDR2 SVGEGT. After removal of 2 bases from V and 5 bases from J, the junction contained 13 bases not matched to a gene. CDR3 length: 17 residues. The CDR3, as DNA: TGTGCCAGCAGTTACGAGACAGGGGCAGCCGCAGGGGAGACCCAGTACTTC. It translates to CASSYETGAAAGETQYF.

DNA for the CDR3: TGTGCCAGTCCAAAAGAGACCCAGTACTTC. This translates into CASPKETQYF. This rearrangement joins TRBV27 to TRBJ2-5, with D uncertain. The length of the CDR3 is 10 residues. V lost 9 bases to trimming and J lost 3 bases, with 5 bases between them. CDR1 MNHEY and CDR2 SMNVEV come from the germline V gene (reference sequence).

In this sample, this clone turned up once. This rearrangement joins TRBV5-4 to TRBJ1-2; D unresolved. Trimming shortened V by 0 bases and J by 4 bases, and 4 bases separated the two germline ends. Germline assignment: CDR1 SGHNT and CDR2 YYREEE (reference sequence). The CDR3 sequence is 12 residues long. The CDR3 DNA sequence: TGTGCCAGCAGCTTGGGTGGCTATGGCTACACCTTC. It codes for CASSLGGYGYTF.

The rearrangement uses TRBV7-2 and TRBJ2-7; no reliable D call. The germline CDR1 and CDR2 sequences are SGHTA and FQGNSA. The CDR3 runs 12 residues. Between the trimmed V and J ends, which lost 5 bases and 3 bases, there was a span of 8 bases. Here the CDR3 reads CASSRDGYEQYF. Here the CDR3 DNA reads TGTGCCAGCAGCCGTGACGGCTACGAGCAGTACTTC.

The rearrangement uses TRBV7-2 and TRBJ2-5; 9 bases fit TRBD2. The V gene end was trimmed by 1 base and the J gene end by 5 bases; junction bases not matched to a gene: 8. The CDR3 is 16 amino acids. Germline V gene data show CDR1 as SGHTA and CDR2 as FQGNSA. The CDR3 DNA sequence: TGTGCCAGCAGCTTAGTTCGCGGGGGGGCCTTGGAGACCCAGTACTTC. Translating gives CASSLVRGGALETQYF.

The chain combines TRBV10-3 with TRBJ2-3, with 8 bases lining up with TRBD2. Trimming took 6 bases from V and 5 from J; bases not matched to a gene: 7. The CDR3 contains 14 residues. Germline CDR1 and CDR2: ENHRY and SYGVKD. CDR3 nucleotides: TGTGCCATCAGGATTAGCGGGGTTTTAGATACGCAGTATTTT. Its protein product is CAIRISGVLDTQYF.

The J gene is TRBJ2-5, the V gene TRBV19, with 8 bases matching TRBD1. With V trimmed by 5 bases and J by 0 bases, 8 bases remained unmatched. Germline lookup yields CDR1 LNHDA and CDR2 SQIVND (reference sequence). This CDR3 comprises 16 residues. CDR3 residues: CASSSWTGIDQETQYF. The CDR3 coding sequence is TGTGCCAGTAGTTCCTGGACAGGGATTGACCAAGAGACCCAGTACTTC.

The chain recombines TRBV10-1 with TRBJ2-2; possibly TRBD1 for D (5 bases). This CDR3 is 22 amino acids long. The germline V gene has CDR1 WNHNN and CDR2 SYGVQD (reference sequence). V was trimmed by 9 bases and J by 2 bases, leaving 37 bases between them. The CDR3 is CASTAGFSIYPGGIENTGELFF. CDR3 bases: TGCGCCAGTACGGCAGGGTTTTCGATCTACCCAGGCGGTATCGAAAACACCGGGGAGCTGTTTTTT.

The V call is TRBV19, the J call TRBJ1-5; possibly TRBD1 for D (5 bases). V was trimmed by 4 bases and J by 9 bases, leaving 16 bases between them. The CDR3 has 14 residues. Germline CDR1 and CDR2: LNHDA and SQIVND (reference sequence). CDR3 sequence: CASSTQTGTRPQHF. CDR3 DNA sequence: TGTGCCAGTAGTACCCAGACCGGGACCCGGCCCCAGCATTTT.

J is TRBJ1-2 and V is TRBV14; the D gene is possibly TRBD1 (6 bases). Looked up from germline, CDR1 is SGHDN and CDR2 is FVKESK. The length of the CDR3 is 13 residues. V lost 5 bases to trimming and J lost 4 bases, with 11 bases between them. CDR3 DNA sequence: TGTGCCAGCAGCTCTATGACAGGCTATGGCTACACCTTC. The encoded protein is CASSSMTGYGYTF.